This TCR beta chain was recorded in a study of blood T cell repertoires in COVID-19. About the study: The samples span acute and convalescent COVID-19 from the United States, Italy and Spain. Nucleic acid was either cDNA or gDNA, and it came from T cells, B-cell-depleted T cells, or PBMCs.

Sequenced by immunoSEQ multiplex PCR; TCRdb stores in-frame clones only, minus some. The sample records 100,000 or so clones, 85% to 90% being singletons. CDR1 MNHEY and CDR2 SVGAGI come from the germline V gene. The CDR3 spans 12 residues. V was cut by 6 bases and J by 8 bases, with 13 bases left in between. The clonotype comes from a woman aged 55-70 years in a cohort sampled during active or convalescent COVID-19. Source material: peripheral blood. V is TRBV6-5 and J is TRBJ1-2, with D maybe TRBD1 (5 bases). The CDR3 sequence is CASSLRGIGYTF. The CDR3, as DNA: TGTGCCAGCAGCCTAAGGGGAATCGGCTACACCTTC.